This passage covers 21 T cell receptor beta chains from one sample sequenced in a study of OX40 agonist ivuxolimab in advanced cancers. Clones were sequenced by immunoSEQ multiplex PCR, and TCRdb holds only the in-frame ones, with some missing. Counted here are some 76,000 clones, nearly 95% occurring once; the ten biggest clones make up about 6.6%. The sequenced sample was CD4+ or CD8+ T cells sorted from blood, obtained in a trial of the OX40 agonist ivuxolimab. The source of these receptors is an adult with an advanced solid tumor such as melanoma, head and neck, liver or kidney cancer.

V usage is TRBV6-1 and J usage is TRBJ2-5; no reliable D call. Germline V gene data show CDR1 as MNHNS and CDR2 as SASEGT. This CDR3 contains 15 residues. Trimming left V 2 bases short and J 2 bases short, with 12 bases between. The CDR3 is CASSEQMALQETQYF. CDR3 bases: TGTGCCAGCAGTGAACAGATGGCGTTACAAGAGACCCAGTACTTC.

This clone was detected only once. V is TRBV6-1 and J is TRBJ2-7; TRBD1 is a possible D gene (6 bases). The CDR3 has 17 residues. V was shortened by 0 bases and J by 2 bases, with 17 bases between the two germline ends. Germline V gene sequence: CDR1 MNHNS, CDR2 SASEGT. In DNA, the CDR3 is TGTGCCAGCAGTGAAGCGAAAGTGGGACAAAGGCCCTACGAGCAGTACTTC. It codes for CASSEAKVGQRPYEQYF.

This clone was found once. This rearrangement joins TRBV14 to TRBJ2-1, with D tentatively TRBD1 (6 bases). Looked up from germline, CDR1 is SGHDN and CDR2 is FVKESK. This CDR3 is 13 amino acids long. Trimming cost V 2 bases and J 8 bases, with 10 bases left between them. CDR3 DNA sequence: TGTGCCAGCAGCCAAACAGGGCTGGATGAGCAGTTCTTC. Its translation is CASSQTGLDEQFF.

The chain recombines TRBV4-1 with TRBJ1-3, with unresolved D. V lost 4 bases and J 1 base, leaving 26 bases between the germline ends. The length of the CDR3 is 20 residues. In germline, CDR1 is MGHRA, CDR2 YSYEKL. The CDR3, as DNA: TGCGCCAGCAGCCTCCTTACGGAGACCCTTACATCTTTTTCTGGAAACACCATATATTTT. Translation: CASSLLTETLTSFSGNTIYF.

V is TRBV6-1 and J is TRBJ2-2; a weak D match, TRBD2 (5 bases). Trimming pared 6 bases from V and 3 bases from J, leaving 14 bases between. Germline assignment: CDR1 MNHNS and CDR2 SASEGT. This CDR3 contains 15 residues. The CDR3 is CASRVGVWDTGELFF. In DNA, the CDR3 is TGTGCCAGCAGGGTCGGGGTATGGGACACCGGGGAGCTGTTTTTT.

This chain links TRBV25-1 with TRBJ2-7, with D unclear. The CDR3 has 12 residues. Germline V gene data show CDR1 as MGHDK and CDR2 as SYGVNS. Trimming shortened V by 4 bases and J by 3 bases, and 7 bases separated the two germline ends. CDR3 DNA: TGTGCCAGCAGTGCCCTTGGCTACGAGCAGTACTTC. As protein: CASSALGYEQYF.

The chain employs TRBV29-1 and TRBJ1-4; 7 bases match TRBD1. V was clipped by 4 bases and J by 6 bases; unmatched bases: 5. Germline CDR1 and CDR2: SQVTM and ANQGSEA. This CDR3 comprises 13 residues. The CDR3 is CSVVYRGDEKLFF. As DNA, the CDR3 is TGCAGCGTTGTTTACAGGGGAGATGAAAAACTGTTTTTT.

J is TRBJ2-7 and V is TRBV4-3; D is perhaps TRBD2 (6 bases). Germline CDR1 is LGHNA and CDR2 is YSLEER. V was trimmed by 0 bases and J by 5 bases, leaving 14 bases between them. CDR3 length: 15 residues. The DNA of the CDR3 is TGCGCCAGCAGCCAAGAATCAGGCAGGGAGGACGAGCAGTACTTC. As protein: CASSQESGREDEQYF.

The chain joins TRBV2 to TRBJ2-1; D uncertain. Trimming removed 6 bases from V and 2 bases from J, with 2 bases in between. This CDR3 has 11 amino acids. CDR1 and CDR2 (germline): SNHLY, FYNNEI. CDR3: CASRAYNEQFF. CDR3 DNA: TGTGCCAGCAGGGCCTACAATGAGCAGTTCTTC.

The gene calls are TRBV19 and TRBJ2-7; no clear D. This CDR3 has 13 residues. The ends were cut back, 4 bases at V and 2 bases at J, with 9 bases in the middle. Germline V gene data show CDR1 as LNHDA and CDR2 as SQIVND (reference sequence). The CDR3 spells CASSSMETYEQYF. In nucleotides, the CDR3 is TGTGCCAGTAGTAGCATGGAGACCTACGAGCAGTACTTC.

The V call is TRBV19, the J call TRBJ2-3; the D call may be TRBD1 or TRBD2 (5 bases each). Between the trimmed V and J ends, which lost 7 bases and 2 bases, there was a span of 10 bases. The germline gives CDR1 LNHDA, CDR2 SQIVND (reference sequence). The CDR3 length is 13 residues. CDR3 sequence (DNA): TGTGCCAGTACGGGACGGCTCACAGATACGCAGTATTTT. Translation gives CASTGRLTDTQYF.

The CDR3 DNA reads as TGTGCCAGCAGCTTACTCGTTTCTAGCGGGAGCAATGAGCAGTTCTTC. As protein: CASSLLVSSGSNEQFF. V gene TRBV11-2 combines with J gene TRBJ2-1; 10 bases map to TRBD2. Germline lookup yields CDR1 SGHAT and CDR2 FQNNGV. The CDR3 contains 16 residues. The junction had 7 bases not matched to a gene; V was cut back by 2 bases and J by 6 bases.

The J gene is TRBJ1-2, the V gene TRBV6-5; TRBD1 matches at 7 bases. The CDR3 sequence is 15 residues long. Trimming took 6 bases from V and 1 from J; bases not matched to a gene: 8. The germline gives CDR1 MNHEY, CDR2 SVGAGI. This chain's CDR3 is CASSTGASINYGYTF. The CDR3 DNA is TGTGCCAGCAGCACAGGGGCCTCGATTAACTATGGCTACACCTTC.

V gene TRBV19 combines with J gene TRBJ2-3; the match to TRBD1 covers 8 bases. In germline, CDR1 is LNHDA, CDR2 SQIVND (reference sequence). The V gene end was trimmed by 0 bases and the J gene end by 4 bases; junction bases not matched to a gene: 12. The CDR3 is made up of 18 amino acids. The CDR3 protein is CASSIDGSWTGMPDTQYF. CDR3 sequence (DNA): TGTGCCAGTAGTATAGACGGTTCTTGGACAGGGATGCCAGATACGCAGTATTTT.

This clone was recorded a few times. This chain joins TRBV27 and TRBJ1-1; no definite D call. CDR1 and CDR2 (germline): MNHEY, SMNVEV (reference sequence). Trimming removed 3 bases from V and 1 base from J, with 0 bases in between. The CDR3 extends over 11 amino acids. CDR3 sequence (DNA): TGTGCCAGCAGTTTGAACACTGAAGCTTTCTTT. It translates to CASSLNTEAFF.

The genes are TRBV5-6 and TRBJ2-7; TRBD1 might be the D (5 bases). V was cut by 0 bases and J by 1 base, with 8 bases left in between. The CDR3 consists of 14 residues. CDR1 is SGHDT, CDR2 YYEEEE, per germline. The CDR3 loop reads CASSLGQPSYEQYF. For the CDR3, the DNA is TGTGCCAGCAGCTTGGGACAGCCTTCCTACGAGCAGTACTTC.

The V and J genes are TRBV5-1 and TRBJ2-7; D is possibly TRBD1 (6 bases). Germline values: CDR1 SGHRS, CDR2 YFSETQ. The CDR3 sequence is 15 residues long. Trimming left V 7 bases short and J 0 bases short, with 17 bases between. In DNA, the CDR3 is TGCGCCAGCCGACCGGGACATAAAACCTCCTACGAGCAGTACTTC. Translated, it gives CASRPGHKTSYEQYF.

On this clone: At one of its ends the junction is not consistent with the germline gene, which may arise from a read error. V is TRBV11-2 and J is TRBJ1-6, with D possibly TRBD1 on 6 matching bases. The CDR3 length is 12 residues. CDR1 is SGHAT, CDR2 FQNNGV, per germline. This chain's CDR3 is CASSSGAPGVDF. CDR3 DNA: TGTGCCAGCAGCTCGGGGGCCCCCGGGGTAGACTTT. Complete variable domain (other parts from reference TRBV11-2 and TRBJ1-6): EAGVAQSPRYKIIEKRQSVAFWCNPISGHATLYWYQQILGQGPKLLIQFQNNGVVDDSQLPKDRFSAERLKGVDSTLKIQPAKLEDSAVYLCASSSGAPGVDFGNGTRLTVT.

The chain joins TRBV6-6 to TRBJ1-2; no clear D. This CDR3 comprises 10 residues. The V end lost 1 base, the J end lost 11 bases, and 5 bases lay between the germline ends. Germline V gene sequence: CDR1 MNHNY, CDR2 SVGAGI (reference sequence). The CDR3 DNA reads as TGTGCCAGCAGTTACTTGGTTTACACCTTC. Protein: CASSYLVYTF.

This chain joins TRBV4-3 and TRBJ1-2; a possible D gene is TRBD1 (5 bases). V gave up 1 base and J gave up 2 bases, with 14 bases separating them. The CDR3 contains 16 residues. CDR1 LGHNA and CDR2 YSLEER come from the germline V gene. CDR3 bases: TGCGCCAGCAGCCAAGCTACCGGGACCCTGAACTATGGCTACACCTTC. Protein product: CASSQATGTLNYGYTF.

About this clone: The sample carries other DNA sequences with the same CDR3. J is TRBJ2-7 and V is TRBV9, with 8 bases identical to TRBD2. The CDR3 is made up of 15 amino acids. The germline V gene encodes CDR1 SGDLS and CDR2 YYNGEE. V lost 0 bases to trimming and J lost 2 bases; unmatched junction nucleotides: 4. CDR3 nucleotide sequence: TGTGCCAGCAGCGTAGATGGTAGCGGGGCCTACGAGCAGTACTTC. Residues: CASSVDGSGAYEQYF.